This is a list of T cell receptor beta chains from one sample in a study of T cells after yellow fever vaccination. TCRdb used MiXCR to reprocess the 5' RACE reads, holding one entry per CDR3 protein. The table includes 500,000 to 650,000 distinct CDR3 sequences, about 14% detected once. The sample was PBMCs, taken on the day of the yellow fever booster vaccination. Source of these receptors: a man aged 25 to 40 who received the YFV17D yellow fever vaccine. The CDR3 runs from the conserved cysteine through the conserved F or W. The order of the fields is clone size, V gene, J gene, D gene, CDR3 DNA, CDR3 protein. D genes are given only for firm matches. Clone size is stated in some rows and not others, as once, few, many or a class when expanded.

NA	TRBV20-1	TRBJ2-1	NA	TGCAGTGCCCCCGGTCCTCCGGGGTCCTACAATGAGCAGTTCTTC	CSAPGPPGSYNEQFF
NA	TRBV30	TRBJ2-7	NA	TGTGCCTGGAGTGTACTATCCTGGGAGCAGTACTTC	CAWSVLSWEQYF
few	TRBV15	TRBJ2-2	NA	TGTGCCACCAGCAGAGGACTGGTACAGACAGACACCGGGGAGCTGTTTTTT	CATSRGLVQTDTGELFF
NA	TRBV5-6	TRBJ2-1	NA	TGTGCCAGCAGCTTGATTAAGGATGAGCAGTTCTTC	CASSLIKDEQFF
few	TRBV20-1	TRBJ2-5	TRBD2	TGCAGTGCCCTTCGGGACAAGAGCGGGAGTGTACGTGAGACCCAGTACTTC	CSALRDKSGSVRETQYF
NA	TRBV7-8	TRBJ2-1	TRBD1	TGTGCCAGCAGCACCGGGACAGGGTTGTACAATGAGCAGTTCTTC	CASSTGTGLYNEQFF
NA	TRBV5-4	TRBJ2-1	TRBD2	TGTGCCAGCAGCTTGTTTTTAACTAGCGGTCACAATGAGCAGTTCTTC	CASSLFLTSGHNEQFF
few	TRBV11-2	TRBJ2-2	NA	TGTGCCAGCAGCTTAGTAACGGCCCGTGGCGGGGAGCTGTTTTTT	CASSLVTARGGELFF
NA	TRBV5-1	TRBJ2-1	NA	TGCGCCAGCAGCTCATTCAGGGGTATTAGCTCCTACAATGAGCAGTTCTTC	CASSSFRGISSYNEQFF
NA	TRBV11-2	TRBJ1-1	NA	TGTGCCAGCAGCTTCCGGGGGGGTGAAGCTTTCTTT	CASSFRGGEAFF
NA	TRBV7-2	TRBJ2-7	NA	TGTGCCAGCAGCCGAGCCCCGGGGGTTTACGAGCAGTACTTC	CASSRAPGVYEQYF
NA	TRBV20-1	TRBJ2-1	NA	TGCAGTCCCCGTGCTGGGGATAGCTCCTACAATGAGCAGTTCTTC	CSPRAGDSSYNEQFF
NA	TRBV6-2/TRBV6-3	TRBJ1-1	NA	TGTGCCAGCAGCCGGGGGGGTTTGAACACTGAAGCTTTCTTT	CASSRGGLNTEAFF
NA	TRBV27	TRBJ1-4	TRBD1	TGTGCCAGCAGTCTCCAGGGGGAAGAAAAACTGTTTTTT	CASSLQGEEKLFF
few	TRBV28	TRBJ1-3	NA	TGTGCCAGCAGTTCCGGTTACTCTGGAAACACCATATATTTT	CASSSGYSGNTIYF
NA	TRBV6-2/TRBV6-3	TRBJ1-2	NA	TGTGCCAGCAGTTACTACAACGTGGGGAGTGGCTACACCTTC	CASSYYNVGSGYTF
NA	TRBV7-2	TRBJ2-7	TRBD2	TGTGCCAGCAGCTTCGGACTAGCGGAATCCTACGAGCAGTACTTC	CASSFGLAESYEQYF
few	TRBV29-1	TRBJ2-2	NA	TGCAGCGTTGAAGATCGGGGGTTGGACAGCCCGAACACCGGGGAGCTGTTTTTT	CSVEDRGLDSPNTGELFF
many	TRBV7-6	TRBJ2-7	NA	TGTGCCAGCAGTCCCGGCCCCTACGAGCAGTACTTC	CASSPGPYEQYF
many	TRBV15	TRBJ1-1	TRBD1	TGTGCCACCAGCAGAGATCTGCAGGGGGGGGACACTGAAGCTTTCTTT	CATSRDLQGGDTEAFF
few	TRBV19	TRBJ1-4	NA	TGTGCCAGTAGTGCGTTCCGGGATGCTAATGAAAAACTGTTTTTT	CASSAFRDANEKLFF
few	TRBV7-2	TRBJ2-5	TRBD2	TGTGCCAGCAGCTTAGAAGGGACTAGCGGTCACAGGCCCCAGTACTTC	CASSLEGTSGHRPQYF
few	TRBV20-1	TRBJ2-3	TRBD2	TGCAGTGCCTCTAGCGGGAGGGCCACAGATACGCAGTATTTT	CSASSGRATDTQYF
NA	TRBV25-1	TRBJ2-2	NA	TGTGCCAGCAGTGGTAGACTAGTTGGCACCGGGGAGCTGTTTTTT	CASSGRLVGTGELFF
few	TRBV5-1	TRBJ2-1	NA	TGCGCCAGCAGCTCAGGACAGTACTACAATGAGCAGTTCTTC	CASSSGQYYNEQFF
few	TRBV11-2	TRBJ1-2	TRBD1	TGTGCCAGCAGCTTAGGTGGGCCGGGACAGCCCTATGGCTACACCTTC	CASSLGGPGQPYGYTF
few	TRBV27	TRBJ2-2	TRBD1	TGTGCCAGCAGTTTCCAGGGGGCGATCACCGGGGAGCTGTTTTTT	CASSFQGAITGELFF
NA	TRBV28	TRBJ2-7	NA	TGTGCCAGCAGTTTATCGGGTTTAACGGGGTCCTACGAGCAGTACTTC	CASSLSGLTGSYEQYF
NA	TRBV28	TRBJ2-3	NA	TGTGCCAGCAGCAAAGCGCCCCAACCTTCAGATACGCAGTATTTT	CASSKAPQPSDTQYF